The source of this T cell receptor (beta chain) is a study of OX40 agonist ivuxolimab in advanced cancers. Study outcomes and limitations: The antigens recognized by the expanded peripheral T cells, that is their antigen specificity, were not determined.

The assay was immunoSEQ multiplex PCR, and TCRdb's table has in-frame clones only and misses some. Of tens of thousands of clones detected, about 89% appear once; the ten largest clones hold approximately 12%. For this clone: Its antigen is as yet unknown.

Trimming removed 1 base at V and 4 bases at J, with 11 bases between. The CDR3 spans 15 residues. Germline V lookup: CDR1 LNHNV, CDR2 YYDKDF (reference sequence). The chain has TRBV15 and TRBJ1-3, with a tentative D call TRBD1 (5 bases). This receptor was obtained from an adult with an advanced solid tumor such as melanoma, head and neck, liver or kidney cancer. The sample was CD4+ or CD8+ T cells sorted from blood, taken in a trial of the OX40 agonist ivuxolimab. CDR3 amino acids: CATSRGSWGGNTIYF. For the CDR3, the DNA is TGTGCCACCAGCAGAGGAAGCTGGGGCGGAAACACCATATATTTT.